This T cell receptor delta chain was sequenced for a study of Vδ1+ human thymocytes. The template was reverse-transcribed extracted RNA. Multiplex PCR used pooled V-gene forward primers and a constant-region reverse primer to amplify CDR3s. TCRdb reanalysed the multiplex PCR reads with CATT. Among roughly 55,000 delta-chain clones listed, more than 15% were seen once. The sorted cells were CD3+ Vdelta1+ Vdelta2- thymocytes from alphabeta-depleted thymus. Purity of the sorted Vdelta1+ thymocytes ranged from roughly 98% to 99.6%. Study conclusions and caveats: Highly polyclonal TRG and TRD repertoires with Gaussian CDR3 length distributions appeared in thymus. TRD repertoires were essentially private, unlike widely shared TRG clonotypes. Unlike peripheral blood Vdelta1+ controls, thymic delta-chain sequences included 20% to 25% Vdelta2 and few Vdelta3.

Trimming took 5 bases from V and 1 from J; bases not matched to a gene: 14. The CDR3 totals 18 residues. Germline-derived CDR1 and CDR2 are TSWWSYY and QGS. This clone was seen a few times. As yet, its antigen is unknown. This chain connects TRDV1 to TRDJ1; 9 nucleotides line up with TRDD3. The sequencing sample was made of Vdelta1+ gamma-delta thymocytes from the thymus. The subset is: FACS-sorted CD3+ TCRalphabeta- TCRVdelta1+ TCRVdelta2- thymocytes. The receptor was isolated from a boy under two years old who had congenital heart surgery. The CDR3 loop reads CALGNPGWGILITDKLIF. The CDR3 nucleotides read TGTGCTCTTGGGAACCCGGGCTGGGGGATCCTAATCACCGATAAACTCATCTTT.